The 2 T cell receptor beta chains reported below all come from one sample, sequenced in a study of OX40 agonist ivuxolimab in advanced cancers. The repertoire was sequenced with immunoSEQ multiplex PCR; TCRdb's copy has only in-frame clones and lacks some. The profile shows tens of thousands of clones, roughly 90% of them singletons. This material consisted of CD4+ or CD8+ T cells sorted from blood, taken in a trial of the OX40 agonist ivuxolimab. The receptors derive from an adult with an advanced solid tumor such as melanoma, head and neck, liver or kidney cancer.

The chain combines TRBV5-1 with TRBJ2-5; D tentatively reads TRBD1 or TRBD2 (5 bases each). The germline V gene encodes CDR1 SGHRS and CDR2 YFSETQ. V lost 4 bases and J lost 1, with 11 bases in between. The CDR3 consists of 14 residues. The DNA for the CDR3 is TGCGCCAGCAGCGCCAAGAGGGGCCAAGAGACCCAGTACTTC. It translates to CASSAKRGQETQYF.

CDR3 protein: CASSQDTSGSGNEQFF. CDR3 DNA: TGTGCCAGCAGCCAAGATACTAGCGGGAGCGGGAATGAGCAGTTCTTC. This sequence joins TRBV4-2 and TRBJ2-1, with 11 bases matching TRBD2. The J segment lost 7 bases and the V segment lost 0 bases, leaving 5 bases of the junction unmatched. CDR1 and CDR2 from the germline V gene are LGHNA and YNFKEQ. The CDR3 runs 16 residues.